The entry below describes one TCR beta chain. Germline trimming cut 4 bases from V and 4 bases from J; bases unmatched to any gene: 7. Germline-derived CDR1 and CDR2 are SGHAT and FQNNGV. The CDR3 has 16 residues. These data are taken from a study of beta chain features in type 1 diabetes. Background on the study: The study examined around 100 million sorted cells across all samples.

Every isolated RNA sample was fully reverse transcribed, so sequencing captured expressed TCRB transcripts. The read count averaged roughly 3.5 million across naive, central memory and regulatory T cell samples. Profiled with immunoSEQ multiplex PCR; TCRdb holds only in-frame clones, not every one. Among some 150,000 clones listed, 9.2% were seen once. Per donor, one heparinised blood draw averaged approximately 110 mL. Sorting that relied on CD45RO/CCR7/CD25/CD127/CD95/CD27 yielded CD4+ naive, central memory, regulatory and stem cell-like memory cells. The J gene is TRBJ2-1, the V gene TRBV11-2; 10 positions match TRBD2. The source of this sequence is a man aged 18 to 30 in good health. Sequenced: central memory CD4+ T cells from blood. The DNA of the CDR3 is TGTGCCAGCAGCTCAAGGCTAGCGGGGGAGTACAATGAGCAGTTCTTC. Its protein is CASSSRLAGEYNEQFF.